The clone carrying this T cell receptor (beta chain) was recorded at least ten times. TCRdb processed the reads anew with MiXCR; each CDR3 protein has one entry. The data contain approximately 500,000 distinct CDR3 sequences, roughly 12% of them singletons. These data originate in a study of T cell repertoires in cytomegalovirus infection. Study in general: Indications of both CMV infection and matching HLA type were provided by public TCR beta signatures.

This receptor was identified in a human donor in good health (CMV status not recorded). Some clones in this sample may be carry-over from other donors' samples. Sequencing was carried out using PBMCs.

CDR3 region: CASSFGRGLDSPLHF. For the CDR3, the DNA is TGTGCCAGCAGCTTCGGCAGGGGGCTTGATTCACCCCTCCACTTT. This chain joins TRBV5-6 and TRBJ1-6; TRBD1 aligns across 8 bases. The CDR3 contains 15 residues. J lost 8 bases, V lost 2 bases, and 6 bases had no gene match. Germline lookup yields CDR1 SGHDT and CDR2 YYEEEE.